This TCR beta chain was obtained from a study of Graves' ophthalmopathy and Graves' hyperthyroidism. Study-level points and caveats: Researchers report that a 13-signature model separated ophthalmopathy from stable hyperthyroidism, posting about 88% sensitivity and around 80% specificity. The blood repertoire also included most expanded thyroid clonotypes above 0.001 frequency.

Amplification from RNA transcripts yielded the TCR beta CDR3 regions. A first-round RT-PCR used HTBI primers, followed by a second-round multiplex PCR. Using its own MiXCR run on the multiplex PCR reads, TCRdb lists one record per CDR3 protein. The table records almost 400,000 distinct CDR3 sequences, about 16% of them present only once. Excluded were patients with other autoimmune diseases, uncontrolled infections, pregnancy or lactation. Serum thyroxine and TRAb, along with clinical symptoms, thyroid ultrasound and orbital computed tomography, were what diagnosis relied on. The CDR3 runs 16 residues. Trimming removed 3 bases at V and 5 bases at J, with 14 bases between. Per germline, CDR1 MNHNS and CDR2 SASEGT. Worth noting for this clonotype: Its target is not known.

The sequencing input was peripheral blood. This receptor was taken from a woman younger than 35 with Graves' ophthalmopathy. The chain is built from TRBV6-1 and TRBJ2-6; maybe TRBD1 (6 bases). In nucleotides, the CDR3 is TGTGCCAGCAGTGATGAAGGGGGTTGGAGGGCCAACGTCCTGACTTTC. This codes for CASSDEGGWRANVLTF.